This T cell receptor (beta chain) originates from a study of a mutant IDH1 vaccine in newly diagnosed glioma. Overall study: The initiation of vaccination occurred 4-6 weeks after radiotherapy alone, or with temozolomide cycles.

This clone appeared a few times. Its target is unknown. CDR3 length: 16 residues. CDR1 and CDR2 from the germline V gene are MGHRA and YSYEKL. The germline V and J ends were trimmed by 5 bases and 6 bases, with 20 bases remaining between them. The time point here: week 35, safety follow-up. Doses comprised 300 ug of mutant IDH1 20-mer peptide each, plus topical imiquimod. Each of the donors came in with new WHO grade 3 or 4 astrocytomas that were IDH1-mutant and ATRX-lost. Sequencing was performed with immunoSEQ multiplex PCR; in TCRdb, only in-frame clones are kept and a portion is missing. Counted here are 35,000 to 55,000 clones, about 86% occurring once; the ten biggest clones make up 4.5% to 6%.

The sample in question was PBMCs, obtained from a glioma patient whose treatment included an IDH1 peptide vaccine. V and J are TRBV4-1 and TRBJ1-5; tentative D call: TRBD1 (6 bases). The TCR sequence derives from a woman aged 40 to 55 with glioma. Some clones in this sample may be carry-over from other donors' samples. In nucleotides, the CDR3 is TGCGCCAGCAGCACCGGTTATACCCTAGGGGGTCAGCCCCAGCATTTT. Translation: CASSTGYTLGGQPQHF.